What follows is one T cell receptor beta chain and its context. Trimming removed 4 bases from V and 4 bases from J, with 13 bases in between. The CDR3 runs to 14 residues. This sample is drawn from a study of Graves' ophthalmopathy and Graves' hyperthyroidism. The TCR beta CDR3 regions underwent amplification from RNA transcripts. First-round RT-PCR employed HTBI primers, with a second-round multiplex PCR after it. Each CDR3 protein gets one entry after TCRdb re-called the multiplex PCR reads with MiXCR. The table lists some 380,000 distinct CDR3 sequences, approximately 15% of them singletons. This TCR was recovered from a woman in her late teens or twenties with stable Graves' hyperthyroidism. The sequenced material came from peripheral blood. This chain connects TRBV12-3 or TRBV12-4 to TRBJ1-2; D is perhaps TRBD1 (5 bases). CDR3 amino acids: CASSSGGGGYGYTF. The CDR3 DNA follows: TGTGCCAGCAGTTCGGGGGGGGGAGGCTATGGCTACACCTTC.